This T cell receptor beta chain was observed in a study of T cell responses to AZD1222 COVID-19 vaccine. Study background: Second-dose timings of about 4 or about 12 weeks were pooled. General study results and limits: Baseline antibody screening turned up just a handful of seropositive AZD1222 recipients. Vaccine-associated CD4 TCRs spanned spike, dominant at 160-218 and 743-854. As reported, nearly half of all spike-specific TCRs target variant regions that are unmutated.

Libraries were prepared by immunoSEQ multiplex PCR; TCRdb keeps only in-frame clonotypes and omits some of them. The top ten clones hold more than 5% of a sample with about 160,000 clones, 85% to 90% of them seen once. The germline CDR1 and CDR2 sequences are SGHKS and YYEKEE (reference sequence). The CDR3 spans 16 residues. Trimming removed 1 base from V and 4 bases from J, with 14 bases in between. Concerning this clone itself: Its antigen is still unknown.

The sequence came from an adult in good health. The material sequenced was peripheral blood, taken on day 0 of AZD1222 vaccination. V is TRBV5-5 and J is TRBJ1-4; possible D gene TRBD1, 5 bases. CDR3 nucleotide sequence: TGTGCCAGCAGCTTGACCCCGCCAGGGAGTAATGAAAAACTGTTTTTT. The encoded protein is CASSLTPPGSNEKLFF. Together with reference TRBV5-5 and TRBJ1-4, the CDR3 gives the full variable domain: DAGVTQSPTHLIKTRGQQVTLRCSPISGHKSVSWYQQVLGQGPQFIFQYYEKEERGRGNFPDRFSARQFPNYSSELNVNALLLGDSALYLCASSLTPPGSNEKLFFGSGTQLSVL.